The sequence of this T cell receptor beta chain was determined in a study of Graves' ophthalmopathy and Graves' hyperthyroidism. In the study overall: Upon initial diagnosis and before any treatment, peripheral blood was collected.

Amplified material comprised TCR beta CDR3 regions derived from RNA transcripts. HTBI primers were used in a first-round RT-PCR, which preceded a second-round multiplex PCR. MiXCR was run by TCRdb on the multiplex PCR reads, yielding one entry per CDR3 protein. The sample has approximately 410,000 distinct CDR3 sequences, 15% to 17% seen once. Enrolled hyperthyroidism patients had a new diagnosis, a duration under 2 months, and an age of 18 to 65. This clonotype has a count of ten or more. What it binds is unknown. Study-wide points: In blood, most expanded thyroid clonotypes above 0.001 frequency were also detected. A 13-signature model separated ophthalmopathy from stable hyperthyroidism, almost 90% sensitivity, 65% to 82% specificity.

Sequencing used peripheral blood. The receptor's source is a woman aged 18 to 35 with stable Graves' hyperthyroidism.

The CDR3 DNA follows: TGTGCCAGCAGTTACTCGACGGTGACCCAGTACTTC. Protein: CASSYSTVTQYF. The chain carries TRBV6-2 or TRBV6-3 and TRBJ2-5; D not resolved. The CDR3 loop spans 12 amino acids. Trimming removed 0 bases from V and 7 bases from J, with 6 bases in between. Germline CDR1 and CDR2: MNHEY and SVGEGT.